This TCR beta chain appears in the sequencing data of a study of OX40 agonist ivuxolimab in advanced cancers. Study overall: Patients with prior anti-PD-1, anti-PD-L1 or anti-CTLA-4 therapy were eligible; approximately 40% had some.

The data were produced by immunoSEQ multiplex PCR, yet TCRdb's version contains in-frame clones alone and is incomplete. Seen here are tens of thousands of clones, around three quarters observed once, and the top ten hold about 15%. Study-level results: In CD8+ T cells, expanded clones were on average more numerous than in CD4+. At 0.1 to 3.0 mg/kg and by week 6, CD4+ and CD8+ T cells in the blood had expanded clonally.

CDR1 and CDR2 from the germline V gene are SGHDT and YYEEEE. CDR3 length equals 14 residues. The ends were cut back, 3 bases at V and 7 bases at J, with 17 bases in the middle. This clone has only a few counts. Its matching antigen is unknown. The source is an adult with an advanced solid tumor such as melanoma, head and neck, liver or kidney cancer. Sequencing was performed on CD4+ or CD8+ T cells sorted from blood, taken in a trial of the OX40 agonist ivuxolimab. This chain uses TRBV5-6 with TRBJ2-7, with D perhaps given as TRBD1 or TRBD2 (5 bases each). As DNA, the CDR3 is TGTGCCAGCAGCTCCCTATTTTTGGGGGAGGAGCAGTACTTC. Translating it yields CASSSLFLGEEQYF.